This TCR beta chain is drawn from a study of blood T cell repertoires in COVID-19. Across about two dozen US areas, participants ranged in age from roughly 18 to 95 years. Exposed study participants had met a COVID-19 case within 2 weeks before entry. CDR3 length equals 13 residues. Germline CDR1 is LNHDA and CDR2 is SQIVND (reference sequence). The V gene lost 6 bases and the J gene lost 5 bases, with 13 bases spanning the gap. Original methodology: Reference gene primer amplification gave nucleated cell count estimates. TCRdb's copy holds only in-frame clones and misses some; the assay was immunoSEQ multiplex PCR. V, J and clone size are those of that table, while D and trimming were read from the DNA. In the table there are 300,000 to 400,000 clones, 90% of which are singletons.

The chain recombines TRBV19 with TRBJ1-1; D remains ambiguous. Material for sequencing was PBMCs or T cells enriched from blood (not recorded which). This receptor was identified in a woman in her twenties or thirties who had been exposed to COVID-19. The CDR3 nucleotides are TGTGCCAGTAGCCGAGAGGGATTTACTGAAGCTTTCTTT. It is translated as CASSREGFTEAFF. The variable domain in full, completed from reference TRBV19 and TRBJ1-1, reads DGGITQSPKYLFRKEGQNVTLSCEQNLNHDAMYWYRQDPGQGLRLIYYSQIVNDFQKGDIAEGYSVSREKKESFPLTVTSAQKNPTAFYLCASSREGFTEAFFGQGTRLTVV.